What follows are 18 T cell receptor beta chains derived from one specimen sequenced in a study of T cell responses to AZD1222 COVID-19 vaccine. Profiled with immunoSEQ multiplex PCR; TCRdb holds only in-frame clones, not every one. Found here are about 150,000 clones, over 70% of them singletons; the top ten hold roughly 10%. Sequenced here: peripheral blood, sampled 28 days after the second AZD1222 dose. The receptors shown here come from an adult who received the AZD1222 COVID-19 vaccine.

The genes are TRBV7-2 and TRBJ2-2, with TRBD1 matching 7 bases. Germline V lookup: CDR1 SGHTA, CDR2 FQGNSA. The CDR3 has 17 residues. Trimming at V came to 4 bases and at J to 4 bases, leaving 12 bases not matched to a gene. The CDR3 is CASSYGQGTVGTGELFF. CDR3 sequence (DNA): TGTGCCAGCAGCTACGGTCAAGGGACAGTAGGCACCGGGGAGCTGTTTTTT.

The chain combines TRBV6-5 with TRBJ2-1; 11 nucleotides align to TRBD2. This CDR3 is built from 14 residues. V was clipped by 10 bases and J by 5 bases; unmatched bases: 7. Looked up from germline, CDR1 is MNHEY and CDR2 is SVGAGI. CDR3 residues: CATKLAGGDNEQFF. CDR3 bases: TGTGCCACCAAATTAGCGGGAGGGGACAATGAGCAGTTCTTC.

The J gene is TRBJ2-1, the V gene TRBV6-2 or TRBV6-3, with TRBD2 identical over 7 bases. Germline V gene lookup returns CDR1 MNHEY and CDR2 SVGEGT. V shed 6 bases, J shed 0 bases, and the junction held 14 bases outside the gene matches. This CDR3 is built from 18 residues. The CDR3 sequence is CASSREVLDPSSYNEQFF. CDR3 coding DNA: TGTGCCAGCAGCCGGGAGGTCCTAGACCCCTCCTCCTACAATGAGCAGTTCTTC.

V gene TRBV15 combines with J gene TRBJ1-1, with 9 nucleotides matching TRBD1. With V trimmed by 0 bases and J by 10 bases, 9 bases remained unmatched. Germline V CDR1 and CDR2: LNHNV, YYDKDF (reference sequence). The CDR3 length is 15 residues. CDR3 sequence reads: CATSRDGGQGSGAFF. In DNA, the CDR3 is TGTGCCACCAGCAGAGATGGAGGACAGGGGAGCGGAGCTTTCTTT. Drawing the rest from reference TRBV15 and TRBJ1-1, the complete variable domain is DAMVIQNPRYQVTQFGKPVTLSCSQTLNHNVMYWYQQKSSQAPKLLFHYYDKDFNNEADTPDNFQSRRPNTSFCFLDIRSPGLGDTAMYLCATSRDGGQGSGAFFGQGTRLTVV.

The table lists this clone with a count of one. CDR3 nucleotide sequence: TGCGCCAGCAGCTTGGTGCAGGGGCCCTACAATGAGCAGTTCTTC. It yields the protein CASSLVQGPYNEQFF. The chain carries TRBV5-1 and TRBJ2-1; D may be TRBD1 (6 bases). The CDR3 runs 15 residues. Germline V lookup: CDR1 SGHRS, CDR2 YFSETQ. V was pared by 0 bases and J by 2 bases, with 9 bases between. The full variable domain, rest sourced from reference TRBV5-1 and TRBJ2-1, is KAGVTQTPRYLIKTRGQQVTLSCSPISGHRSVSWYQQTPGQGLQFLFEYFSETQRNKGNFPGRFSGRQFSNSRSEMNVSTLELGDSALYLCASSLVQGPYNEQFFGPGTRLTVL.

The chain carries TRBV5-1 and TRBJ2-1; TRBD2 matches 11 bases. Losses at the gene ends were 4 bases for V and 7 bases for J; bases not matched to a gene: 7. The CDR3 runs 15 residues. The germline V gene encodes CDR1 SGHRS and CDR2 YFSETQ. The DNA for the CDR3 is TGCGCCAGCAGCCTTACTAGCGGGAGTGGGAATGAGCAGTTCTTC. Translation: CASSLTSGSGNEQFF.

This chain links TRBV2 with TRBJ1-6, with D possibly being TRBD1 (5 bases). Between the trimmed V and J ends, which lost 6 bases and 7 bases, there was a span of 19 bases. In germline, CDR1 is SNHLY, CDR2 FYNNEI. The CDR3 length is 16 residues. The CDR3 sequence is CASRADSQRGNSPLHF. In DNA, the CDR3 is TGTGCCAGCAGGGCCGACAGTCAACGGGGGAATTCACCCCTCCACTTT.

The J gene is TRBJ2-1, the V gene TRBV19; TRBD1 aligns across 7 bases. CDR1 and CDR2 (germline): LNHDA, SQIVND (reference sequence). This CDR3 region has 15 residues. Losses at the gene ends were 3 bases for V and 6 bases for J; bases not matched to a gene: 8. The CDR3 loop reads CASSISGTALNEQFF. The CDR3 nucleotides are TGTGCCAGTAGTATTTCGGGGACAGCCCTCAATGAGCAGTTCTTC.

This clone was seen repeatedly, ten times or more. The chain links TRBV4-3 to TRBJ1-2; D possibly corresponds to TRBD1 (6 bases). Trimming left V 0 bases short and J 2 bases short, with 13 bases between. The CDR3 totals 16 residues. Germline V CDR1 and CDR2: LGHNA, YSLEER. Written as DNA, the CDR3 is TGCGCCAGCAGCCAAGAGGGGGCAGGGGCAAACTATGGCTACACCTTC. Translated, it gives CASSQEGAGANYGYTF.

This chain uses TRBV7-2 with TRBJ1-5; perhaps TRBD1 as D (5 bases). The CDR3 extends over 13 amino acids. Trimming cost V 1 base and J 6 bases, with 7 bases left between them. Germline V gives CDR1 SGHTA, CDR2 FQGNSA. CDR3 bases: TGTGCCAGCAGCTTAGGAGGGGCTCAGCCCCAGCATTTT. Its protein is CASSLGGAQPQHF.

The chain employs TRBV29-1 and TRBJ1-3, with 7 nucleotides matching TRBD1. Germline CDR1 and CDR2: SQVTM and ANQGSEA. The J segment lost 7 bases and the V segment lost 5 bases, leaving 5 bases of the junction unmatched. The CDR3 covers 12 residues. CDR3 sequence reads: CSVLTGVNTIYF. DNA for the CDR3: TGCAGCGTTCTTACAGGGGTGAACACCATATATTTT.

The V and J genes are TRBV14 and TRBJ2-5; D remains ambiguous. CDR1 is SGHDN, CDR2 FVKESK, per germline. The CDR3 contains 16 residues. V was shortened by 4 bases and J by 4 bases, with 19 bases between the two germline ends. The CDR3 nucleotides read TGTGCCAGCAGCCTTGGCCCGCGACTCCGTGGAGAGACCCAGTACTTC. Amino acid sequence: CASSLGPRLRGETQYF.

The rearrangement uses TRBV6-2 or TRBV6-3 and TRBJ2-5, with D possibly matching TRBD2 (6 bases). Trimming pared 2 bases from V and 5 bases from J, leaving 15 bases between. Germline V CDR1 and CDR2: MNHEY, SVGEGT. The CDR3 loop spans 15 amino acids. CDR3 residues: CASSYGDWVWETQYF. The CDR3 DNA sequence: TGTGCCAGCAGTTACGGGGACTGGGTGTGGGAGACCCAGTACTTC.

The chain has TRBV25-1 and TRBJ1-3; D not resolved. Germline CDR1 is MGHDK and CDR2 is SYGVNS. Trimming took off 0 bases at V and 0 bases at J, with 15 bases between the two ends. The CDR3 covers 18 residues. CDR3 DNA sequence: TGTGCCAGCAGTGAATATTGGGTCAAGACCCCCTCTGGAAACACCATATATTTT. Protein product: CASSEYWVKTPSGNTIYF.

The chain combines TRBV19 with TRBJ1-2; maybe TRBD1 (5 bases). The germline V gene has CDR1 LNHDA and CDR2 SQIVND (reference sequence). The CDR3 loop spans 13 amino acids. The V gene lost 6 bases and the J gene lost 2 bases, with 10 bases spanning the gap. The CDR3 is CASSPGGNYGYTF. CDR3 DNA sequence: TGTGCCAGTAGCCCCGGGGGGAACTATGGCTACACCTTC.

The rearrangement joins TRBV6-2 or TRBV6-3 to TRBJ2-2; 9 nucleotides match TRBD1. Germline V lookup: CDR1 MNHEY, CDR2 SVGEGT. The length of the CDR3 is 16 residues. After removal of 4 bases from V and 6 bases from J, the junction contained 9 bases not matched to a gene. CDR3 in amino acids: CASSSHVTGGSGELFF. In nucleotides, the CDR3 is TGTGCCAGCAGTTCCCACGTGACAGGGGGATCCGGGGAGCTGTTTTTT.

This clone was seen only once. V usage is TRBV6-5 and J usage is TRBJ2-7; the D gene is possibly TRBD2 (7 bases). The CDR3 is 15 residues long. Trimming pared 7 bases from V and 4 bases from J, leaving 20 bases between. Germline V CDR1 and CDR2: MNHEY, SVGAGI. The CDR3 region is CASTQGLSGGYEQYF. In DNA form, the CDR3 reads TGTGCCAGCACCCAGGGGCTCTCGGGGGGATACGAGCAGTACTTC.

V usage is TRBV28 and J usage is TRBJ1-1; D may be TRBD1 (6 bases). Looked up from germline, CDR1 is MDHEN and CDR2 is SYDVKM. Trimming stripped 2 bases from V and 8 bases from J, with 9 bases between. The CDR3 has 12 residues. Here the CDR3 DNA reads TGTGCCAGCAGTTTAAACAGGGTAGAAGCTTTCTTT. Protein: CASSLNRVEAFF.